This T cell receptor (beta chain) was documented in a study of response to subunit inactivated influenza vaccine. A single record per CDR3 protein comes from TCRdb applying MiXCR to the RT-PCR reads. This table holds 500,000 or so distinct CDR3 sequences, about 17% found once. Study findings and constraints: The authors offered the suggestion that each seasonal influenza vaccination recruits few new T cells.

Of note for this clonotype: Its target is unknown.

Germline V lookup: CDR1 SGHTA, CDR2 FQGNSA. The CDR3 consists of 17 residues. V was trimmed by 1 base and J by 4 bases, leaving 17 bases between them. The sequences come from CD4+ T cells sorted from PBMCs, collected 23 to 25 months after vaccination. The source is a man in his fifties or sixties who received an inactivated influenza vaccine. This rearrangement joins TRBV7-2 to TRBJ2-1; weak D call: TRBD1 (6 bases). The CDR3: CASSLEPRGLVYNEQFF. As DNA, the CDR3 is TGTGCCAGCAGCTTAGAGCCCAGGGGTCTAGTATACAATGAGCAGTTCTTC. Looking up the rest from reference TRBV7-2 and TRBJ2-1 gives the full variable domain: GAGVSQSPSNKVTEKGKDVELRCDPISGHTALYWYRQSLGQGLEFLIYFQGNSAPDKSGLPSDRFSAERTGGSVSTLTIQRTQQEDSAVYLCASSLEPRGLVYNEQFFGPGTRLTVL.